One T cell receptor (beta chain) is described in this entry. Authors' methods: Reference gene primers were amplified, and this amplification served to estimate nucleated cell counts. The method was immunoSEQ multiplex PCR; TCRdb's version includes in-frame clones alone and lacks a portion of them. V, J and clone size are taken as reported in that table, and D and trimming were inferred from the DNA itself. The profile covers under 200,000 clones, with 88% appearing a single time and approximately 24% taken by the ten largest. The data were obtained in a study of blood T cell repertoires in COVID-19. Overall study context: There were acute and convalescent COVID-19 samples, and they came from the United States, Italy and Spain. T cells, B-cell-depleted T cells, or PBMCs provided the cDNA or gDNA that served as material.

Trimming stripped 4 bases from V and 2 bases from J, with 8 bases between. This CDR3 is built from 14 residues. Germline CDR1 MRHNA, CDR2 SNTAGT. The J gene is TRBJ2-2, the V gene TRBV6-4; possible D gene TRBD1, 6 bases. The origin of this receptor is a man in his sixties with acute or convalescent COVID-19. Sequenced material: peripheral blood. The CDR3 nucleotides are TGTGCCAGCAGTGCGACAGGAAACACCGGGGAGCTGTTTTTT. Its protein product is CASSATGNTGELFF.